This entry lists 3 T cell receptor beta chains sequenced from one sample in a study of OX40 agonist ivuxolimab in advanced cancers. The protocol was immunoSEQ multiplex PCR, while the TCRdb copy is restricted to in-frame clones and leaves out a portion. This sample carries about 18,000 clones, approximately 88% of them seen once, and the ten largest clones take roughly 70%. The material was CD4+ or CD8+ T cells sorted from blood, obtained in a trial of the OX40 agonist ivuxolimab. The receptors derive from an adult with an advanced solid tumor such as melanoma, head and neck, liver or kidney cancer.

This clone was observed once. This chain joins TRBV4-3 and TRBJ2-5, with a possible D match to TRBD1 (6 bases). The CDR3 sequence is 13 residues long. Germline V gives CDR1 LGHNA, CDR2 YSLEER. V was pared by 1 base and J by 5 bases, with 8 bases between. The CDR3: CASSQGTVETQYF. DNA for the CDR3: TGCGCCAGCAGCCAAGGGACAGTGGAGACCCAGTACTTC.

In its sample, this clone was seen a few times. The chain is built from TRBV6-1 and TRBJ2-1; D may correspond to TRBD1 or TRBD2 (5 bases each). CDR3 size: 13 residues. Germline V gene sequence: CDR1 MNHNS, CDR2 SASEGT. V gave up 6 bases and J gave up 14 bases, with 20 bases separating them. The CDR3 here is CASRDGAGPSKFF. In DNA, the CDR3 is TGTGCCAGCAGGGACGGGGCAGGGCCATCGAAGTTCTTC.

For the CDR3, the DNA is TGTGCCAGCAGTTACAGCCGGATTCTGAACACTGAAGCTTTCTTT. Protein product: CASSYSRILNTEAFF. This chain joins TRBV6-5 and TRBJ1-1; D gene ambiguous. CDR3 length: 15 residues. The germline CDR1 and CDR2 sequences are MNHEY and SVGAGI. V lost 2 bases, J lost 0 bases, and 10 bases lay in between.